This T cell receptor beta chain was sequenced in a study of blood T cell repertoires in COVID-19. Study-level background: The origin of the acute and convalescent COVID-19 samples was the United States, Italy and Spain.

Assay: immunoSEQ multiplex PCR; the TCRdb copy retains only in-frame clones and omits some. The table lists 250,000 to 300,000 clones, approximately 86% of them singletons. Sequences were obtained from peripheral blood. The receptor's source is a man between 18 and 29 years old with active or convalescent COVID-19.

The CDR3 bases are TGTGCCAGCAGCCCCCAGGGGGCCCCCTCTGGAAACACCATATATTTT. Translated: CASSPQGAPSGNTIYF. V is TRBV7-9 and J is TRBJ1-3, with 8 bases fitting TRBD1. The CDR3 has 16 amino acids. Germline-derived CDR1 and CDR2 are SEHNR and FQNEAQ (reference sequence). V was clipped by 5 bases and J by 0 bases; unmatched bases: 6.